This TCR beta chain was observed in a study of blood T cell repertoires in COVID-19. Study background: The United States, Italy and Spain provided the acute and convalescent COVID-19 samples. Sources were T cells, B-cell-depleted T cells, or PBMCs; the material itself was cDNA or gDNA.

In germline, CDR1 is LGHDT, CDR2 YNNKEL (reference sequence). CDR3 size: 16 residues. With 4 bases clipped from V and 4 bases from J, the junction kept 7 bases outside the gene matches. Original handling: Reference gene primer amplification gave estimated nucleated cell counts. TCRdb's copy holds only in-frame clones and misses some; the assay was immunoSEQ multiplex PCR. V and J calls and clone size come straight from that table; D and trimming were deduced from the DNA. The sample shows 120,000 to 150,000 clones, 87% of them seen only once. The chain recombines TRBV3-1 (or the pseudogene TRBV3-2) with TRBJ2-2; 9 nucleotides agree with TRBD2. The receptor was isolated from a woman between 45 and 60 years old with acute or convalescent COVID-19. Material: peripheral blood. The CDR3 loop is CASSRPGLASTGELFF. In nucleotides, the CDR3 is TGTGCCAGCAGCCGGCCGGGACTAGCATCCACCGGGGAGCTGTTTTTT.